Below, 17 T cell receptor beta chains from the same sample are listed, as sequenced in a study of blood T cell repertoires in COVID-19. Some clones are missing from TCRdb's copy, which holds only in-frame ones; the method was immunoSEQ multiplex PCR. Of approximately 150,000 clones listed, approximately 80% are singletons. The sequenced material came from PBMCs or T cells enriched from blood (not recorded which). The receptors derive from a man aged 50-60 years in a cohort exposed to, infected with or recovered from COVID-19 (not recorded which).

This clone occurred a few times. The chain employs TRBV13 and TRBJ2-7, with 8 bases aligning to TRBD2. This CDR3 spans 16 amino acids. Germline lookup yields CDR1 PRHDT and CDR2 FYEKMQ (reference sequence). The V and J ends lost 5 bases and 3 bases, in that order; junction bases with no gene match: 12. As DNA, the CDR3 is TGTGCCAGCAGCCGACGGGGGGGCCTCGATAACTACGAGCAGTACTTC. Translated: CASSRRGGLDNYEQYF.

The chain is built from TRBV11-3 and TRBJ2-7, with TRBD1 matching over 7 bases. Trimming took 4 bases from V and 5 from J; bases not matched to a gene: 2. In germline, CDR1 is SGHNT, CDR2 YENEEA. The CDR3 sequence is 12 residues long. In DNA form, the CDR3 reads TGTGCCAGCAGCTCGACAGGGAACGAGCAGTACTTC. Protein: CASSSTGNEQYF. The full variable domain, in which reference TRBV11-3 and TRBJ2-7 provide the parts outside the CDR3, is EAGVVQSPRYKIIEKKQPVAFWCNPISGHNTLYWYLQNLGQGPELLIRYENEEAVDDSQLPKDRFSAERLKGVDSTLKIQPAELGDSAVYLCASSSTGNEQYFGPGTRLTVT.

The chain uses TRBV2 and TRBJ1-3, with 7 bases fitting TRBD1. CDR3 length: 17 residues. The germline V gene encodes CDR1 SNHLY and CDR2 FYNNEI. J gave up 0 bases and V 3 bases, and 8 bases lay outside the gene matches. The CDR3 nucleotides are TGTGCCAGCAGTGACTTGGGACAGAGATTCTCTGGAAACACCATATATTTT. It is translated as CASSDLGQRFSGNTIYF.

This chain links TRBV5-1 with TRBJ2-2; 9 bases align to TRBD1. The trim removed 5 bases at V and 6 bases at J, leaving 5 bases unmatched. The CDR3 extends over 14 amino acids. Germline V gene sequence: CDR1 SGHRS, CDR2 YFSETQ. CDR3 residues: CASRGQGNAGELFF. In nucleotides, the CDR3 is TGCGCCAGCAGGGGACAGGGTAACGCCGGGGAGCTGTTTTTT.

The chain has TRBV5-6 and TRBJ2-1; D might be TRBD2 (6 bases). The length of the CDR3 is 15 residues. From germline, CDR1 is SGHDT and CDR2 YYEEEE. V was trimmed by 4 bases and J by 5 bases, leaving 16 bases between them. The CDR3 nucleotides are TGTGCCAGCAGCCCCGCCGGGACTCTTAACAATGAGCAGTTCTTC. As protein: CASSPAGTLNNEQFF.

The chain employs TRBV9 and TRBJ2-7; the D gene is possibly TRBD2 (6 bases). With 0 bases removed from V and 2 bases from J, the gap between germline ends came to 9 bases. CDR1 and CDR2 (germline): SGDLS, YYNGEE. CDR3 length: 14 residues. The CDR3 is CASSVVAGTYEQYF. The DNA of the CDR3 is TGTGCCAGCAGCGTAGTTGCGGGGACCTACGAGCAGTACTTC.

The chain uses TRBV30 and TRBJ1-1; 7 positions agree with TRBD1. Germline V gene lookup returns CDR1 GTSNPN and CDR2 SVGIG (reference sequence). The CDR3 sequence is 13 residues long. The ends lost 5 bases at V and 0 bases at J; junction bases unmatched: 3. The CDR3 loop reads CAWGRGVNTEAFF. CDR3 DNA sequence: TGTGCCTGGGGCAGGGGGGTGAACACTGAAGCTTTCTTT. Variable domain in full (rest from reference TRBV30 and TRBJ1-1): SQTIHQWPATLVQPVGSPLSLECTVEGTSNPNLYWYRQAAGRGLQLLFYSVGIGQISSEVPQNLSASRPQDRQFILSSKKLLLSDSGFYLCAWGRGVNTEAFFGQGTRLTVV.

The chain employs TRBV30 and TRBJ1-1; 11 bases line up with TRBD1. V shed 5 bases, J shed 10 bases, and the junction held 6 bases outside the gene matches. CDR1 and CDR2 (germline): GTSNPN, SVGIG (reference sequence). This CDR3 comprises 12 residues. Written as DNA, the CDR3 is TGTGCCTGGGAACCGGGACAGGGGGGAGCTTTCTTT. This encodes CAWEPGQGGAFF.

J is TRBJ2-1 and V is TRBV29-1, with TRBD1 identical over 9 bases. CDR1 is SQVTM, CDR2 ANQGSEA, per germline. This CDR3 has 13 amino acids. Germline trimming cut 7 bases from V and 5 bases from J; bases unmatched to any gene: 6. The CDR3 sequence: CSDSGTGNNEQFF. CDR3 coding DNA: TGCAGCGATTCCGGGACAGGGAACAATGAGCAGTTCTTC.

The chain recombines TRBV10-2 with TRBJ1-5; possibly TRBD1 for D (5 bases). This CDR3 region has 13 residues. Deletions cut 6 bases from V and 3 bases from J, with 9 bases between. Per germline, CDR1 WSHSY and CDR2 SAAADI. The CDR3 sequence: CASSGGDNQPQHF. CDR3 DNA: TGCGCCAGCAGCGGGGGGGACAATCAGCCCCAGCATTTT.

Comment on this clone: The identical CDR3 is also encoded by other nucleotide sequences in the sample. The chain links TRBV10-2 to TRBJ1-2; 9 bases map to TRBD1. J lost 4 bases, V lost 8 bases, and 5 bases had no gene match. CDR1 is WSHSY, CDR2 SAAADI, per germline. CDR3 length equals 13 residues. The CDR3 spells CASSTGGGYGYTF. The CDR3 DNA reads TGCGCCAGCTCGACAGGGGGAGGCTATGGCTACACCTTC.

CDR3 in DNA: TGTGCCAGCAGCTTGCAACCTAGCGGGGGGGCTACAGATACGCAGTATTTT. Translation gives CASSLQPSGGATDTQYF. The genes are TRBV5-5 and TRBJ2-3; 12 nucleotides align to TRBD2. V gave up 1 base and J gave up 3 bases; unmatched junction bases: 6. The CDR3 length is 17 residues. Germline assignment: CDR1 SGHKS and CDR2 YYEKEE (reference sequence). Full variable domain (rest looked up from reference TRBV5-5 and TRBJ2-3): DAGVTQSPTHLIKTRGQQVTLRCSPISGHKSVSWYQQVLGQGPQFIFQYYEKEERGRGNFPDRFSARQFPNYSSELNVNALLLGDSALYLCASSLQPSGGATDTQYFGPGTRLTVL.

J is TRBJ1-1 and V is TRBV9; D unresolved. The germline V gene has CDR1 SGDLS and CDR2 YYNGEE. V gave up 0 bases and J gave up 6 bases, with 9 bases separating them. The CDR3 has 13 residues. The CDR3 region has the DNA TGTGCCAGCAGCGTAGGTCAGTTTGCTGAAGCTTTCTTT. Encoded protein: CASSVGQFAEAFF.

V gene TRBV9 combines with J gene TRBJ2-7; 11 nucleotides match TRBD2. Trimming took 4 bases from V and 3 from J; bases not matched to a gene: 3. The germline gives CDR1 SGDLS, CDR2 YYNGEE. This CDR3 region has 14 residues. CDR3 in amino acids: CASSKGTSGYEQYF. The CDR3 DNA sequence: TGTGCCAGCAGCAAAGGGACTAGCGGCTACGAGCAGTACTTC.

V and J are TRBV21-1 and TRBJ2-7; the D call in the table, TRBD1, was not verified against the DNA. TRBV21-1 is an annotated pseudogene. The CDR3 has 14 residues. The CDR3 sequence: CASSKGGTAYEQYF. The CDR3, as DNA: TGTGCCAGCAGCAAAGGGGGGACAGCCTACGAGCAGTACTTC.

V is TRBV3-1 (or the pseudogene TRBV3-2) and J is TRBJ1-3; TRBD1 is a possible D gene (6 bases). Trimming shortened V by 4 bases and J by 5 bases, and 15 bases separated the two germline ends. Germline lookup yields CDR1 LGHDT and CDR2 YNNKEL (reference sequence). The CDR3 covers 15 residues. In DNA form, the CDR3 reads TGTGCCAGCAGCCCCACAGGGACTATCCGAAACACCATATATTTT. Amino acid sequence: CASSPTGTIRNTIYF.

The chain has TRBV6-5 and TRBJ1-5; TRBD1 agrees at 9 bases. After removal of 6 bases from V and 4 bases from J, the junction contained 7 bases not matched to a gene. Germline values: CDR1 MNHEY, CDR2 SVGAGI. The CDR3 has 15 residues. CDR3 in amino acids: CASSDRDRDNQPQHF. The CDR3 coding sequence is TGTGCCAGCAGCGACCGGGACAGGGATAATCAGCCCCAGCATTTT.